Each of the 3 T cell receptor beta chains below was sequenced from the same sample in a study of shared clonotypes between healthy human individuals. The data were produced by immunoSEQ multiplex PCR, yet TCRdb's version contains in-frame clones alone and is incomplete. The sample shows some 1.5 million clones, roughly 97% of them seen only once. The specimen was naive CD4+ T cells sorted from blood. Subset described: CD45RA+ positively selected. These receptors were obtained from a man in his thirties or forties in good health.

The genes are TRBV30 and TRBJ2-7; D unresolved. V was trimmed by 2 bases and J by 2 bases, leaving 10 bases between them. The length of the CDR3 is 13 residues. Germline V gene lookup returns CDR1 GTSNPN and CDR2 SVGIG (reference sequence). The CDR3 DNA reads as TGTGCCTGGAGTCAAGGGCTCCCCTACGAGCAGTACTTC. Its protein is CAWSQGLPYEQYF.

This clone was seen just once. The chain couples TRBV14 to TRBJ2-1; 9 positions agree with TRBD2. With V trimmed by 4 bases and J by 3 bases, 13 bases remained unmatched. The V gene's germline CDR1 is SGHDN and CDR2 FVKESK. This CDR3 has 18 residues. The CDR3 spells CASSRQPLAGSNYNEQFF. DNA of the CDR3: TGTGCCAGCAGCCGACAACCTCTAGCGGGAAGCAACTACAATGAGCAGTTCTTC.

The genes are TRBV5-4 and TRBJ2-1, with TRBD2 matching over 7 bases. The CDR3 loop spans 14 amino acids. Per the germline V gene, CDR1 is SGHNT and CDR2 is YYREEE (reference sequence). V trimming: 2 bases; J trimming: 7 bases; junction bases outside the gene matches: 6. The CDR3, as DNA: TGTGCCAGCAGCTTCCTAGCGGACTCGAATGAGCAGTTCTTC. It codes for CASSFLADSNEQFF.